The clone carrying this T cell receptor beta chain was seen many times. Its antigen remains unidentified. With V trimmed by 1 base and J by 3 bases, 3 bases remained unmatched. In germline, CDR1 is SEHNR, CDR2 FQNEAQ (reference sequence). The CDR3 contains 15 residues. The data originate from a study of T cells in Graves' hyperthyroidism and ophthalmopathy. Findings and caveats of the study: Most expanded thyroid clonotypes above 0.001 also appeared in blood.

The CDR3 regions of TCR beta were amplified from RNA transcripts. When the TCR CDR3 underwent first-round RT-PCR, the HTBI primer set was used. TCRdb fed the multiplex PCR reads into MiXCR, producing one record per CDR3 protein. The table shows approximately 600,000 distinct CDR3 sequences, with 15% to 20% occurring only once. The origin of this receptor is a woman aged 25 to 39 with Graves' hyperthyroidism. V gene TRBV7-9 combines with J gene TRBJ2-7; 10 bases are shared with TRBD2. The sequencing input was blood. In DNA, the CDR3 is TGTGCCAGCAGCTTAGTGGCTAGCGGGAGCTACGAGCAGTACTTC. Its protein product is CASSLVASGSYEQYF.